This entry is about one T cell receptor beta chain. What antigen it recognizes has not been identified. The input lacks base qualities; no much larger clone sits a single base away. These data belong to a study of blood T cell repertoires in COVID-19 (TCRdb year 2020). About the full investigation: Collaborator samples came from the United States, Italy and Spain and covered acute and convalescent phases of COVID-19. The material from the prospective study consisted of cDNA or gDNA derived from T cells, B-cell-depleted T cells, or PBMCs. Deeply sampled blood TCRbeta repertoires from subjects exposed to, actively infected with, or recovered from COVID-19 were included in the dataset. The repertoires were released in a freely available public database meant as a resource for research on the immune response to SARS-CoV-2. The samples were drawn from the first 160 participants of the ongoing ImmuneRACE study and from over a thousand subjects provided by 6 global collaborators. Nearly every sample came with metadata listing a de-identified subject ID, COVID-19 status, age in years and sex. HLA class I and class II types, where available, came from metadata supplied by the sample provider rather than from assay-based typing.

Points the paper makes about the study in general: Clinical and demographic metadata were provided uncurated, with the amount varying by source and participant.

TCRbeta CDR3 regions were amplified from genomic DNA by means of the immunoSEQ Assay, a bias-controlled multiplex PCR. As for how the authors treated the data: The number of nucleated cells in each sample was estimated by amplification of reference gene primers within the assay. To quantify the absolute abundance of each unique TCRbeta CDR3 rearrangement, sequence reads were collapsed and filtered. For each sample, productive Simpson clonality was calculated as the square root of Simpson's diversity index over productive rearrangements. TCRdb limited this immuneACCESS table to in-frame rearrangements with V and J called. A share of clones is missing; checked studies link under half to unresolved V genes, and the rest is unexplained. V and J calls and clone size are as listed in that table; D and trimming were resolved from the DNA. This sample comprises just under 100,000 clones, 70% to 90% of them detected only once. Approximately 13% of the sample is held by the ten biggest clonotypes.

CDR1 and CDR2 are read off the germline V gene as SQVTM and ANQGSEA. Including the terminal cysteine and phenylalanine, the CDR3 comprises 15 residues. Only the CDR3 part of the read is kept: 45 bases, read in frame from the first base. At the junction V is shortened by 7 bases and J by 1 base; bases outside the gene matches: 10. Each collaborating institution followed its own protocols to collect whole blood in K2EDTA tubes. Collaborator samples were shipped for TCRbeta analysis as frozen whole blood, isolated PBMCs, or DNA extracted from either sample type. The sequenced material came from peripheral blood. The chain is made from TRBV29-1 and TRBJ2-3; 8 central nucleotides agree with TRBD2. This sequence originates from a woman aged 55-69 years in a cohort sampled during active or convalescent COVID-19. The CDR3 amino acid sequence is: CSAVRGGLGTDTQYF. The sequenced DNA is TGCAGCGCCGTCCGGGGGGGCTTAGGCACAGATACGCAGTATTTT.